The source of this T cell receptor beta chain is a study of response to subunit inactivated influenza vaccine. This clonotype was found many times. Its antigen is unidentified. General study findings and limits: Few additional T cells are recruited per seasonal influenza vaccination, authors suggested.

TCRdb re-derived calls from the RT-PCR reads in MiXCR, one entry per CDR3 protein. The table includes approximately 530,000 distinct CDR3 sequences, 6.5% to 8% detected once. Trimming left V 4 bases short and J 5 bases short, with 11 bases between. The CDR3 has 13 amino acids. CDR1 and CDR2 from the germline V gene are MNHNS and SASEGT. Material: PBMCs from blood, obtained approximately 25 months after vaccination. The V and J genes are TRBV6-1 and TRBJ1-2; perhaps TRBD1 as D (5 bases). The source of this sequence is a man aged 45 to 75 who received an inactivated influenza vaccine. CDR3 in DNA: TGTGCCAGCAGTGGCAGGGACGGGTATGGCTACACCTTC. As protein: CASSGRDGYGYTF.